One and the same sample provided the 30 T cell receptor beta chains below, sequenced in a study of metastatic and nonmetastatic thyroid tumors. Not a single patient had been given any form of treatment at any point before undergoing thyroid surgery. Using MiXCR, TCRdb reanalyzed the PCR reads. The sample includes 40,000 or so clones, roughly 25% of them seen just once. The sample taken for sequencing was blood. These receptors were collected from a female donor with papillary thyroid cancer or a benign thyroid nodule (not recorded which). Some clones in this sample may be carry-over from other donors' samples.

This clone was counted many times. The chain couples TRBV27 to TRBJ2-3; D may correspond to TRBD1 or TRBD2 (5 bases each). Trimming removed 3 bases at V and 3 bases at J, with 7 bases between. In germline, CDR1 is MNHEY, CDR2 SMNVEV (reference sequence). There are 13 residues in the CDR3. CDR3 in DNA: TGTGCCAGCAGTTTGTGGGGGACAGATACGCAGTATTTT. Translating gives CASSLWGTDTQYF.

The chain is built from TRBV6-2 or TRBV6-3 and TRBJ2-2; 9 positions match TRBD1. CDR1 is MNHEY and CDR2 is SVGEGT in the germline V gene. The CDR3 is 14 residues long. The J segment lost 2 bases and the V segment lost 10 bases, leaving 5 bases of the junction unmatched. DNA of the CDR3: TGTGCCATTTCGGGACAGGGAAACACCGGGGAGCTGTTTTTT. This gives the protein CAISGQGNTGELFF.

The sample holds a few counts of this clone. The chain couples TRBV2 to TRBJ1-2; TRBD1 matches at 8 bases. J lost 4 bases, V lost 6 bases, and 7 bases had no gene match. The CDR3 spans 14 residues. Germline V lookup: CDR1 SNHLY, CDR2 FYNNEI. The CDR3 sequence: CASREPGQAYGYTF. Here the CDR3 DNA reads TGTGCCAGCAGAGAACCGGGACAGGCCTATGGCTACACCTTC.

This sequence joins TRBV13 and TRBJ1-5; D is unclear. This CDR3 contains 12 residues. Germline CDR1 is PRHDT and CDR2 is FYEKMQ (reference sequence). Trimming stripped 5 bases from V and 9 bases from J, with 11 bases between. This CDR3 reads CASSREGGPQHF. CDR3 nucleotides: TGTGCCAGCAGCCGAGAGGGCGGGCCCCAGCATTTT.

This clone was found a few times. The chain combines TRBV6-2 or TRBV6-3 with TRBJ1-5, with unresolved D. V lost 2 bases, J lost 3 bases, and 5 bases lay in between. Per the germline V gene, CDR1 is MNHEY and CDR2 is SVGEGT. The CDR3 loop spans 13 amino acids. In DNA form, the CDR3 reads TGTGCCAGCAGTTACAGGGACAATCAGCCCCAGCATTTT. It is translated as CASSYRDNQPQHF.

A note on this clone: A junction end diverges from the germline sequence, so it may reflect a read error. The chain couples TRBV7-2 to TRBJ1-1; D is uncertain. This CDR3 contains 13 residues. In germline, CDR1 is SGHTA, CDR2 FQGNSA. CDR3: CASILEYGKGVFF. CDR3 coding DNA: TGTGCCAGCATCTTAGAGTACGGGAAGGGAGTTTTCTTT.

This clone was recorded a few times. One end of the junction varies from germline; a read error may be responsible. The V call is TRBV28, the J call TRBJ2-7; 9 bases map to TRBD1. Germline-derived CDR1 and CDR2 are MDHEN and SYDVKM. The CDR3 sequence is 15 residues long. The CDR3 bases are TGTGTCAGCAGTCACCGGGACAGGGCCACCCACGAGCAGTACTTC. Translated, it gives CVSSHRDRATHEQYF.

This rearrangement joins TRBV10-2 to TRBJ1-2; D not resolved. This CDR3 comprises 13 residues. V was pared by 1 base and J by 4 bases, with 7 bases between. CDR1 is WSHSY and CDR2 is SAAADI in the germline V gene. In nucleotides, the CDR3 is TGCGCCAGCAGTGAGTACTTGGGCTATGGCTACACCTTC. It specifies CASSEYLGYGYTF.

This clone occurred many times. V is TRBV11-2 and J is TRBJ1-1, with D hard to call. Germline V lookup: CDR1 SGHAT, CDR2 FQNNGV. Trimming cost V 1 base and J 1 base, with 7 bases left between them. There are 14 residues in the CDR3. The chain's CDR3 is CASSLAPGNTEAFF. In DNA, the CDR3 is TGTGCCAGCAGCTTAGCCCCGGGGAACACTGAAGCTTTCTTT.

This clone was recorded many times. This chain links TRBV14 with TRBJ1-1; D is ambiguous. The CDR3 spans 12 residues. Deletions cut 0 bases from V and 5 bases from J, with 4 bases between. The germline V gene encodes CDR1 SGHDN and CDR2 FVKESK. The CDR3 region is CASSQDWTEAFF. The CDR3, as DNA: TGTGCCAGCAGCCAAGATTGGACTGAAGCTTTCTTT.

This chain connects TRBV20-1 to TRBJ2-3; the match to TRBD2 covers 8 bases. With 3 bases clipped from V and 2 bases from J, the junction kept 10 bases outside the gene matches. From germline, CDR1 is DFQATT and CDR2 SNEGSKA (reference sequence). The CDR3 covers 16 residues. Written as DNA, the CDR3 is TGCAGTGCTAGGTGGACTAGCAGGCCCGACACAGATACGCAGTATTTT. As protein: CSARWTSRPDTDTQYF.

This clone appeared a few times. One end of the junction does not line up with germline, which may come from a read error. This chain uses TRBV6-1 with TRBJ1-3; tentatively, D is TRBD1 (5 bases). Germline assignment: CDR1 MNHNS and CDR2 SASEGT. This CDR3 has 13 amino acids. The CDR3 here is CVSSGTAGNTIYF. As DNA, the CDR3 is TGTGTCAGCAGTGGGACGGCTGGAAACACCATATATTTT.

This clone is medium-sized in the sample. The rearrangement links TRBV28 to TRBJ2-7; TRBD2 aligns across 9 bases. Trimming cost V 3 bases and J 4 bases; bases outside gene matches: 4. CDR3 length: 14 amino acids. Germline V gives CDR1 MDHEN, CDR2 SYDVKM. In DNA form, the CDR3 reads TGTGCCAGCAGTTTTTCTAGCGGGATTTACGAGCAGTACTTC. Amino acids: CASSFSSGIYEQYF. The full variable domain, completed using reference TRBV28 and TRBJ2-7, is DVKVTQSSRYLVKRTGEKVFLECVQDMDHENMFWYRQDPGLGLRLIYFSYDVKMKEKGDIPEGYSVSREKKERFSLILESASTNQTSMYLCASSFSSGIYEQYFGPGTRLTVT.

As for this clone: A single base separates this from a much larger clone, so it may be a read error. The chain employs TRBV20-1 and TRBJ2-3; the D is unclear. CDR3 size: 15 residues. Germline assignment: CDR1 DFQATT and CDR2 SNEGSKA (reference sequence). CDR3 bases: TGCAGTGCTAGAGATTATGGCGCTTTCACAGATACGCAGTACTTT. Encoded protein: CSARDYGAFTDTQYF.

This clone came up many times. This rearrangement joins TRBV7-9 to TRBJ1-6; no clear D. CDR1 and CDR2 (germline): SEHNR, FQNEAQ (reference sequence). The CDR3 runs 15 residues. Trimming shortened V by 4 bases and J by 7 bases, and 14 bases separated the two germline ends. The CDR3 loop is CASSSDGFLNSPLHF. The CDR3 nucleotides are TGTGCCAGCAGCTCAGACGGGTTTCTGAATTCACCCCTCCACTTT.

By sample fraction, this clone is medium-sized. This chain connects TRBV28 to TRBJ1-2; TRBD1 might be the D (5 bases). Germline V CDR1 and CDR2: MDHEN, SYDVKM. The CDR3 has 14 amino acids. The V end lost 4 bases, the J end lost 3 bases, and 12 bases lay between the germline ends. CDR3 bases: TGTGCCAGCAGTTATATACAGGTTTACTATGGCTACACCTTC. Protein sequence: CASSYIQVYYGYTF.

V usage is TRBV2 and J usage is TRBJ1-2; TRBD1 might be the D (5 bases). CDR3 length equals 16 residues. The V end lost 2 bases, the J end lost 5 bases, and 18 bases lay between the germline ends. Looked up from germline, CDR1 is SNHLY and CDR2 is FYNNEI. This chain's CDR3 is CASSEMGGGVKYGYTF. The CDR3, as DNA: TGTGCCAGCAGTGAAATGGGGGGAGGAGTAAAATATGGCTACACCTTC.

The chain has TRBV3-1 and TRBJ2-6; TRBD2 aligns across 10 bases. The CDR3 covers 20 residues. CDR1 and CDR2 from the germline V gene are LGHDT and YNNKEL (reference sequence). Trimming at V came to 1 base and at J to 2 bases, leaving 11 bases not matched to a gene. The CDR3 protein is CASSQVAGGQGLPGANVLTF. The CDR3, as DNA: TGTGCCAGCAGCCAAGTAGCGGGGGGTCAAGGACTTCCTGGGGCCAACGTCCTGACTTTC.

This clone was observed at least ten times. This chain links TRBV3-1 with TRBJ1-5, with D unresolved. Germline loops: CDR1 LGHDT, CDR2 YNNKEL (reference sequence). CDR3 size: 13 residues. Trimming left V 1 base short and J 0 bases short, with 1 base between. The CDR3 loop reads CASSQGSNQPQHF. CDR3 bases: TGTGCCAGCAGCCAAGGTAGCAATCAGCCCCAGCATTTT.

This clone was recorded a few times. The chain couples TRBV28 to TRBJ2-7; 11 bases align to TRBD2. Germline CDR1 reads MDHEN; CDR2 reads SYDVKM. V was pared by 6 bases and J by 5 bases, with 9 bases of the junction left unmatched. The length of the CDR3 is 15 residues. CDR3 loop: CASSDRTSGSHEQYF. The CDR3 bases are TGTGCCAGCAGCGACAGGACTAGCGGGTCGCACGAGCAGTACTTC.

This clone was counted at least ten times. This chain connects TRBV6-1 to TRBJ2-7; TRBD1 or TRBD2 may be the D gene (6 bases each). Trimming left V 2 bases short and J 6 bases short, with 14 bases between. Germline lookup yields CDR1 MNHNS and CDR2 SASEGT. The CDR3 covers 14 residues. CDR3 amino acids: CASSEWGARLEQYF. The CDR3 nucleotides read TGTGCCAGCAGTGAATGGGGGGCGCGTCTCGAGCAGTACTTC.

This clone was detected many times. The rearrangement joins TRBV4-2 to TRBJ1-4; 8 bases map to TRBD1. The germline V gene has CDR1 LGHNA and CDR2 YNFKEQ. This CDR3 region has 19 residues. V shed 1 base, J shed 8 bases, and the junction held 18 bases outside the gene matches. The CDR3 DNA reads TGTGCCAGCAGCCAAGCCCCCGGGACAGGCTATACAACGGGCGAAAAACTGTTTTTT. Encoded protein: CASSQAPGTGYTTGEKLFF.

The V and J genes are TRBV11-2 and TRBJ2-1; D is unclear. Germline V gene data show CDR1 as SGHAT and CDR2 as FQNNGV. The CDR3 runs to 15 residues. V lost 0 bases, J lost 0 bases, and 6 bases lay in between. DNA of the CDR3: TGTGCCAGCAGCTTAGATTTGAGCTCCTACAATGAGCAGTTCTTC. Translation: CASSLDLSSYNEQFF.

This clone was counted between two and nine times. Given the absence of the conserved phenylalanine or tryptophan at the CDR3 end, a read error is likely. The CDR3 loop reads CSARVGLAGIYEQFL. The CDR3 DNA sequence: TGCAGTGCTAGAGTCGGTCTAGCGGGGATCTATGAGCAGTTCTTA. The V and J genes are TRBV20-1 and TRBJ2-1; 9 bases align to TRBD2. CDR1 is DFQATT, CDR2 SNEGSKA, per germline (reference sequence). The CDR3 consists of 15 residues. The junction had 9 bases not matched to a gene; V was cut back by 1 base and J by 8 bases.

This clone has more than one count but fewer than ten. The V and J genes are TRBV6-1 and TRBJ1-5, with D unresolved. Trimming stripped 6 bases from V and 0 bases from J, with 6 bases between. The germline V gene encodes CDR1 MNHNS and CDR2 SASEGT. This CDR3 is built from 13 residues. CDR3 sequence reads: CASSVDSNQPQHF. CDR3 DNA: TGTGCCAGCAGCGTCGATAGCAATCAGCCCCAGCATTTT.

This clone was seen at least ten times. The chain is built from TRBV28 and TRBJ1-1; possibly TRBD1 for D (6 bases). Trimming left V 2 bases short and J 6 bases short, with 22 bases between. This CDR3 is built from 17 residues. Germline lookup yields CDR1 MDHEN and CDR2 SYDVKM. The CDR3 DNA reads TGTGCCAGCAGTTTAGGAGTGGGCAGGGGCCAGCGAGCTGAAGCTTTCTTT. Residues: CASSLGVGRGQRAEAFF.

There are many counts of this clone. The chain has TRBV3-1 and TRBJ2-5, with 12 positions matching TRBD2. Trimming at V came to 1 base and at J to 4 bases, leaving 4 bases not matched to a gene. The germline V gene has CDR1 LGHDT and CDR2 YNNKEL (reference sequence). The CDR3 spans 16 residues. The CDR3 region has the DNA TGTGCCAGCAGCCAAGTTGCACTAGCGGGGGGAGAGACCCAGTACTTC. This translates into CASSQVALAGGETQYF.

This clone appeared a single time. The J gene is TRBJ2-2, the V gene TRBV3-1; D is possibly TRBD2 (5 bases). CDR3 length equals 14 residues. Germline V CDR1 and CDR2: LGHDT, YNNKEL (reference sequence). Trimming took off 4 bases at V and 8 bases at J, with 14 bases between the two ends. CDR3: CASSPYSGGGELFF. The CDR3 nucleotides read TGTGCCAGCAGCCCCTACTCCGGAGGTGGGGAGCTGTTTTTT. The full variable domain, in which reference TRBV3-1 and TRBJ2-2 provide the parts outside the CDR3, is DTAVSQTPKYLVTQMGNDKSIKCEQNLGHDTMYWYKQDSKKFLKIMFSYNNKELIINETVPNRFSPKSPDKAHLNLHINSLELGDSAVYFCASSPYSGGGELFFGEGSRLTVL.

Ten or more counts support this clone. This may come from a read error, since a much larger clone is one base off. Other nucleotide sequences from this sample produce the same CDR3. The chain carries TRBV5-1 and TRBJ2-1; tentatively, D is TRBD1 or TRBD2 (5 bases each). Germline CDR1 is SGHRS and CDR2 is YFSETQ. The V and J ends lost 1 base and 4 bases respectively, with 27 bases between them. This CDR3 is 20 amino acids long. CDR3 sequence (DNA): TGCGCCAGCAGCTTGCCAGAACCGGGGCAGGCACCATATCAATACAATGAGCAGTTCTTC. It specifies CASSLPEPGQAPYQYNEQFF.

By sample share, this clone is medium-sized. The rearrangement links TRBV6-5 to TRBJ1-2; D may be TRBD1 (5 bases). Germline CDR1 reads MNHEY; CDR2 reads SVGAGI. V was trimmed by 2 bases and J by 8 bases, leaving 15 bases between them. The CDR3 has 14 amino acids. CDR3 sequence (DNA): TGTGCCAGCAGTTACAGCGGGCAGGGAGAGGGCTACACCTTC. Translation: CASSYSGQGEGYTF.